Below, 31 T cell receptor beta chains from the same sample are listed, as sequenced in a study of cytomegalovirus exposure and HLA in healthy donors. Vbeta (60) and Jbeta (13) primers were used in the PCR. The method was immunoSEQ multiplex PCR; TCRdb's version includes in-frame clones alone and lacks a portion of them. The table lists more than 80,000 clones, 70% to 85% of them singletons, with 3.5% to 4% in the top ten. Sequences were obtained from PBMCs. These TCRs come from a man between 60 and 75 years old in good health and CMV-seronegative.

The V gene is TRBV11-2, the J gene TRBJ1-6; D may be TRBD1 (6 bases). Per the germline V gene, CDR1 is SGHAT and CDR2 is FQNNGV. The CDR3 is made up of 16 amino acids. Trimming left V 6 bases short and J 7 bases short, with 19 bases between. The CDR3 reads CASRLSGVNRNSPLHF. The CDR3 DNA follows: TGTGCCAGCAGACTATCAGGGGTTAACCGCAATTCACCCCTCCACTTT. Combining the CDR3 with reference TRBV11-2 and TRBJ1-6 gives the whole variable domain EAGVAQSPRYKIIEKRQSVAFWCNPISGHATLYWYQQILGQGPKLLIQFQNNGVVDDSQLPKDRFSAERLKGVDSTLKIQPAKLEDSAVYLCASRLSGVNRNSPLHFGNGTRLTVT.

In DNA, the CDR3 is TGTGCCAGTAGTAAAGGATTGGCCTCAGGGTCCACTGAAGCTTTCTTT. Residues: CASSKGLASGSTEAFF. The chain links TRBV19 to TRBJ1-1; the D gene is possibly TRBD1 (5 bases). Trimming stripped 4 bases from V and 4 bases from J, with 19 bases between. The CDR3 runs to 16 residues. The germline CDR1 and CDR2 sequences are LNHDA and SQIVND (reference sequence). The whole variable domain, filled in from reference TRBV19 and TRBJ1-1, reads DGGITQSPKYLFRKEGQNVTLSCEQNLNHDAMYWYRQDPGQGLRLIYYSQIVNDFQKGDIAEGYSVSREKKESFPLTVTSAQKNPTAFYLCASSKGLASGSTEAFFGQGTRLTVV.

The chain joins TRBV6-5 to TRBJ2-7; tentative D call: TRBD1 (6 bases). This CDR3 contains 14 residues. The V gene's germline CDR1 is MNHEY and CDR2 SVGAGI. V shed 0 bases and J shed 3 bases, with 9 bases lying between them. The CDR3 sequence: CASSYSRDNYEQYF. DNA for the CDR3: TGTGCCAGCAGTTACTCCCGGGACAACTACGAGCAGTACTTC.

The chain has TRBV7-9 and TRBJ2-6; D may be TRBD2 (5 bases). Trimming shortened V by 3 bases and J by 0 bases, and 6 bases separated the two germline ends. Per germline, CDR1 SEHNR and CDR2 FQNEAQ (reference sequence). There are 15 residues in the CDR3. CDR3 in DNA: TGTGCCAGCAGCTTCGGGGACTCTGGGGCCAACGTCCTGACTTTC. Residues: CASSFGDSGANVLTF.

This clone has a single count. The V and J genes are TRBV7-2 and TRBJ2-5; 9 nucleotides match TRBD1. The germline V gene has CDR1 SGHTA and CDR2 FQGNSA. With V trimmed by 7 bases and J by 4 bases, 7 bases remained unmatched. CDR3 length: 14 amino acids. CDR3 sequence (DNA): TGTGCCAGCACCGAGGACAGGGGTATAGAGACCCAGTACTTC. Protein sequence: CASTEDRGIETQYF.

This clone turned up a few times. The chain employs TRBV10-3 and TRBJ1-1; weak D call: TRBD1 (5 bases). Trimming stripped 5 bases from V and 4 bases from J, with 14 bases between. The germline CDR1 and CDR2 sequences are ENHRY and SYGVKD. CDR3 size: 14 residues. The DNA for the CDR3 is TGTGCCATCAGTCGAAAGGGGTTGAGCACTGAAGCTTTCTTT. The encoded protein is CAISRKGLSTEAFF.

This clone occurred once. V and J are TRBV18 and TRBJ2-2; 7 bases line up with TRBD2. Unmatched junction bases numbered 3, after V lost 2 bases and J lost 0 bases. Germline assignment: CDR1 KGHSH and CDR2 LQKENI. This CDR3 region has 16 residues. The CDR3 DNA is TGTGCCAGCTCACCAACCCTAGCGGCGAACACCGGGGAGCTGTTTTTT. Protein product: CASSPTLAANTGELFF.

Comments on this clone: This sample also contains other DNA sequences that code for the same CDR3. The chain couples TRBV7-2 to TRBJ2-7, with 7 bases matching TRBD1. Germline V gene data show CDR1 as SGHTA and CDR2 as FQGNSA. The CDR3 sequence is 15 residues long. V dropped 5 bases and J dropped 5; count of bases not matched to a gene: 12. In nucleotides, the CDR3 is TGTGCCAGCAGCCCCCCGACAGGGCAAAGCCACGAGCAGTACTTC. Its protein is CASSPPTGQSHEQYF.

V gene TRBV2 combines with J gene TRBJ1-2; a possible D gene is TRBD1 (6 bases). The CDR3 consists of 14 residues. The V gene's germline CDR1 is SNHLY and CDR2 FYNNEI. Trimming cost V 5 bases and J 2 bases, with 12 bases left between them. DNA of the CDR3: TGTGCCAGCAGTCCTCAGGGGATAAACTATGGCTACACCTTC. It is translated as CASSPQGINYGYTF. The full variable domain, in which reference TRBV2 and TRBJ1-2 provide the parts outside the CDR3, is EPEVTQTPSHQVTQMGQEVILRCVPISNHLYFYWYRQILGQKVEFLVSFYNNEISEKSEIFDDQFSVERPDGSNFTLKIRSTKLEDSAMYFCASSPQGINYGYTFGSGTRLTVV.

The CDR3 DNA follows: TGTGCCACCAGCAGAGGGGACTTTGAGGGCTACACCTTC. It specifies CATSRGDFEGYTF. This rearrangement joins TRBV15 to TRBJ1-2; D may be TRBD1 (5 bases). Trimming left V 1 base short and J 8 bases short, with 11 bases between. This CDR3 has 13 amino acids. Germline V gene lookup returns CDR1 LNHNV and CDR2 YYDKDF (reference sequence).

This chain links TRBV18 with TRBJ1-4, with a possible D match to TRBD1 (5 bases). Looked up from germline, CDR1 is KGHSH and CDR2 is LQKENI. This CDR3 is 13 amino acids long. V was pared by 2 bases and J by 6 bases, with 7 bases between. The CDR3 nucleotides read TGTGCCAGCTCACCAGCGGGGGATGAAAAACTGTTTTTT. It encodes CASSPAGDEKLFF.

V is TRBV5-1 and J is TRBJ1-2; D might be TRBD1 (5 bases). This CDR3 comprises 14 residues. The germline V and J ends were trimmed by 4 bases and 0 bases, with 10 bases remaining between them. The germline CDR1 and CDR2 sequences are SGHRS and YFSETQ. The CDR3 reads CASSLQTANYGYTF. As DNA, the CDR3 is TGCGCCAGCAGCCTTCAGACAGCTAACTATGGCTACACCTTC.

The chain couples TRBV15 to TRBJ2-1, with 7 nucleotides matching TRBD1. The J segment lost 7 bases and the V segment lost 1 base, leaving 4 bases of the junction unmatched. The CDR3 contains 14 residues. CDR1 LNHNV and CDR2 YYDKDF come from the germline V gene (reference sequence). CDR3 sequence: CATSRGQGWNEQFF. In DNA, the CDR3 is TGTGCCACCAGCAGAGGACAGGGTTGGAATGAGCAGTTCTTC.

V usage is TRBV7-2 and J usage is TRBJ1-2; no reliable D call. The V gene lost 5 bases and the J gene lost 1 base, with 2 bases spanning the gap. The CDR3 runs 11 residues. Germline CDR1 is SGHTA and CDR2 is FQGNSA. DNA of the CDR3: TGTGCCAGCAGCCGTAACTATGGCTACACCTTC. Residues: CASSRNYGYTF.

The V and J genes are TRBV5-1 and TRBJ2-2; 12 nucleotides agree with TRBD1. The CDR3 extends over 15 amino acids. After removal of 4 bases from V and 6 bases from J, the junction contained 4 bases not matched to a gene. CDR1 is SGHRS, CDR2 YFSETQ, per germline. The CDR3 is CASSQGQGAAGELFF. The CDR3 nucleotides read TGCGCCAGCAGCCAGGGACAGGGGGCGGCCGGGGAGCTGTTTTTT.

The rearrangement links TRBV4-3 to TRBJ1-2; D remains unclear. The V and J ends lost 5 bases and 6 bases respectively, with 13 bases between them. Germline V CDR1 and CDR2: LGHNA, YSLEER. The CDR3 spans 13 residues. This CDR3 reads CASSSRAGDGYTF. For the CDR3, the DNA is TGCGCCAGCAGCTCTCGGGCCGGGGATGGCTACACCTTC.

The chain couples TRBV7-2 to TRBJ1-3, with D unclear. The CDR3 spans 15 residues. V lost 2 bases, J lost 2 bases, and 10 bases lay in between. CDR1 and CDR2 from the germline V gene are SGHTA and FQGNSA. CDR3 amino acids: CASSLFSEAGNTIYF. CDR3 DNA: TGTGCCAGCAGCTTATTCTCTGAGGCTGGAAACACCATATATTTT.

The chain is built from TRBV7-4 and TRBJ1-5; weak D call: TRBD1 (6 bases). Trimming took off 2 bases at V and 5 bases at J, with 13 bases between the two ends. Per germline, CDR1 SGHVT and CDR2 SQSDAQ. This CDR3 contains 15 residues. In DNA form, the CDR3 reads TGTGCCAGCAGCTTAAGGGGGGGCAGGGATCAGCCCCAGCATTTT. Translation: CASSLRGGRDQPQHF.

The chain recombines TRBV18 with TRBJ2-3; the match to TRBD2 covers 8 bases. After removal of 1 base from V and 4 bases from J, the junction contained 16 bases not matched to a gene. The CDR3 has 19 amino acids. Germline loops: CDR1 KGHSH, CDR2 LQKENI. CDR3 loop: CASSPLAPGGPLGADTQYF. CDR3 sequence (DNA): TGTGCCAGCTCACCACTGGCCCCGGGGGGGCCTCTTGGCGCAGATACGCAGTATTTT.

This chain links TRBV9 with TRBJ2-5; D is possibly TRBD1 (6 bases). Trimming removed 3 bases from V and 1 base from J, with 16 bases in between. Germline CDR1 is SGDLS and CDR2 is YYNGEE. CDR3 length: 16 residues. DNA of the CDR3: TGTGCCAGCAGCGCAGAGGGCACAGGGATCCAAGAGACCCAGTACTTC. Translating it yields CASSAEGTGIQETQYF.

Concerning this clone: The identical CDR3 is also encoded by other nucleotide sequences in the sample. The CDR3 nucleotides are TGTGCCACCAGCCGGACAGGGAATAATTCACCCCTCCACTTT. Its translation is CATSRTGNNSPLHF. This rearrangement joins TRBV15 to TRBJ1-6; 8 bases line up with TRBD1. The germline CDR1 and CDR2 sequences are LNHNV and YYDKDF (reference sequence). The CDR3 contains 14 residues. V shed 5 bases, J shed 5 bases, and the junction held 2 bases outside the gene matches.

This chain links TRBV28 with TRBJ1-2; D is uncertain. The CDR3 consists of 13 residues. Germline CDR1 and CDR2: MDHEN and SYDVKM. V was shortened by 3 bases and J by 7 bases, with 12 bases between the two germline ends. The CDR3 DNA reads TGTGCCAGCAGTTTCGTGCTTGAGAGTGGCTACACCTTC. Translation: CASSFVLESGYTF.

The gene calls are TRBV13 and TRBJ1-6; the match to TRBD1 covers 8 bases. CDR3 size: 14 residues. The germline V gene encodes CDR1 PRHDT and CDR2 FYEKMQ (reference sequence). J lost 10 bases, V lost 5 bases, and 7 bases had no gene match. The chain's CDR3 is CASSPGQGGSPLHF. Written as DNA, the CDR3 is TGTGCCAGCAGCCCTGGACAGGGAGGATCACCCCTCCACTTT.

This rearrangement joins TRBV18 to TRBJ1-4; the D is unclear. Trimming cost V 5 bases and J 3 bases, with 13 bases left between them. The CDR3 runs to 15 residues. The germline gives CDR1 KGHSH, CDR2 LQKENI. The CDR3, as DNA: TGTGCCAGCTCATCAAGCGGACCAGCTAATGAAAAACTGTTTTTT. Its protein is CASSSSGPANEKLFF.

This chain uses TRBV13 with TRBJ1-1, with D unresolved. Trimming pared 2 bases from V and 7 bases from J, leaving 11 bases between. CDR3 length: 13 amino acids. CDR1 is PRHDT and CDR2 is FYEKMQ in the germline V gene (reference sequence). The CDR3: CASSLQGRGEAFF. The CDR3 coding sequence is TGTGCCAGCAGCTTACAAGGGCGGGGTGAAGCTTTCTTT.

J is TRBJ1-2 and V is TRBV19, with 10 bases lining up with TRBD1. The J segment lost 2 bases and the V segment lost 2 bases, leaving 5 bases of the junction unmatched. The CDR3 contains 16 residues. In germline, CDR1 is LNHDA, CDR2 SQIVND (reference sequence). The CDR3: CASSIPGTGENYGYTF. CDR3 sequence (DNA): TGTGCCAGTAGTATACCAGGGACAGGGGAGAACTATGGCTACACCTTC.

The rearrangement uses TRBV19 and TRBJ1-2, with 9 nucleotides matching TRBD1. V shed 6 bases and J 5 bases; nucleotides not matched to a gene: 13. Germline V CDR1 and CDR2: LNHDA, SQIVND (reference sequence). This CDR3 has 16 amino acids. CDR3 residues: CASRIFADRGTYGYTF. CDR3 coding DNA: TGTGCCAGTAGGATTTTTGCGGACAGGGGAACTTATGGCTACACCTTC.

J is TRBJ1-5 and V is TRBV19, with D tentatively TRBD1 (6 bases). CDR3 length: 13 amino acids. V was pared by 5 bases and J by 3 bases, with 8 bases between. Germline CDR1 and CDR2: LNHDA and SQIVND (reference sequence). The CDR3 DNA follows: TGTGCCAGTAGTGACAGGTTCAATCAGCCCCAGCATTTT. Translating gives CASSDRFNQPQHF.

This chain links TRBV4-2 with TRBJ1-5; TRBD1 matches 7 bases. The CDR3 is 16 residues long. The V segment lost 2 bases and the J segment 2 bases; nucleotides outside the gene matches: 6. The germline V gene has CDR1 LGHNA and CDR2 YNFKEQ. CDR3 amino acids: CASSQIDRDGNQPQHF. CDR3 DNA: TGTGCCAGCAGCCAAATCGACAGGGATGGCAATCAGCCCCAGCATTTT.

This clone was observed a handful of times. The V and J genes are TRBV5-1 and TRBJ1-2; 8 bases agree with TRBD1. The germline V gene has CDR1 SGHRS and CDR2 YFSETQ. V shed 4 bases, J shed 8 bases, and the junction held 7 bases outside the gene matches. The CDR3 consists of 13 residues. The chain's CDR3 is CASSRDRTDGYTF. The DNA of the CDR3 is TGCGCCAGCAGCAGGGACAGGACGGACGGCTACACCTTC.

The genes are TRBV19 and TRBJ1-2, with 8 bases identical to TRBD1. This CDR3 has 14 amino acids. The V segment lost 6 bases and the J segment 5 bases; nucleotides outside the gene matches: 8. CDR1 is LNHDA, CDR2 SQIVND, per germline (reference sequence). CDR3 sequence (DNA): TGTGCCAGTAGATCAGACAGGGGATTATATGGCTACACCTTC. It specifies CASRSDRGLYGYTF.